Listed below are T cell receptor beta chains from one sample, sequenced in a study of T cell responses to AZD1222 COVID-19 vaccine. Sequencing was performed with immunoSEQ multiplex PCR; in TCRdb, only in-frame clones are kept and a portion is missing. In the table there are 120,000 or so clones, about 90% of which are singletons. The sample in question was peripheral blood, obtained on day 0 of AZD1222 vaccination. The receptors originated from an adult in good health. Each CDR3 is given with its conserved first and last residue. The D gene is left open where the match is weak. Size is omitted from some rows. Given values are once, few, many or a class for expanded clones.

V gene	J gene	CDR3 length	D gene	clone size	CDR3 protein	CDR3 DNA
TRBV2	TRBJ2-7	13	TRBD1	NA	CASGRDREFEQYF	TGTGCCAGCGGGCGGGACAGGGAGTTCGAGCAGTACTTC
TRBV9	TRBJ1-6	16	NA	NA	CASSVGPSSYNSPLHF	TGTGCCAGCAGCGTAGGACCAAGCTCCTATAATTCACCCCTCCACTTT
TRBV11-2	TRBJ2-1	18	TRBD2	NA	CASSTRLAGPSPYNEQFF	TGTGCCAGCAGCACCAGACTAGCGGGCCCCAGCCCCTACAATGAGCAGTTCTTC
TRBV7-3	TRBJ2-3	15	TRBD1	NA	CASSPDRGRADTQYF	TGTGCCAGCAGCCCCGACAGGGGCCGTGCAGATACGCAGTATTTT
TRBV2	TRBJ2-7	17	NA	NA	CASSTALGLQSSYEQYF	TGTGCCAGCAGTACGGCTTTAGGACTTCAAAGCTCCTACGAGCAGTACTTC
TRBV14	TRBJ2-7	17	NA	NA	CASSQDLSPGYSYEQYF	TGTGCCAGCAGCCAAGATCTAAGCCCCGGTTACTCCTACGAGCAGTACTTC
TRBV25-1	TRBJ1-2	11	NA	NA	CASSDGYGYTF	TGTGCCAGCAGTGACGGCTATGGCTACACCTTC
TRBV19	TRBJ1-5	14	NA	NA	CASSPPALNQPQHF	TGTGCCAGTAGTCCCCCCGCCCTCAATCAGCCCCAGCATTTT
TRBV19	TRBJ1-2	13	NA	NA	CASSIRVSYGYTF	TGTGCCAGTAGTATTCGAGTCAGCTATGGCTACACCTTC
TRBV4-2	TRBJ2-1	17	NA	once	CASSHSKTQRAYNEQFF	TGTGCCAGCAGCCACTCGAAAACCCAGCGGGCGTACAATGAGCAGTTCTTC
TRBV2	TRBJ1-1	13	TRBD1	NA	CASERTGDTEAFF	TGTGCCAGCGAGAGGACAGGAGACACTGAAGCTTTCTTT
TRBV2	TRBJ2-6	17	TRBD1	NA	CASRTGTGPSGANVLTF	TGTGCCAGCAGAACCGGGACAGGGCCCTCTGGGGCCAACGTCCTGACTTTC
TRBV5-1	TRBJ1-1	14	NA	NA	CASSLGRTNREAFF	TGCGCCAGCAGCCTGGGACGTACGAACAGGGAAGCTTTCTTT
TRBV10-3	TRBJ1-1	13	TRBD1	NA	CATDGQGNTEAFF	TGTGCCACGGACGGACAGGGCAACACTGAAGCTTTCTTT
TRBV4-1	TRBJ2-7	13	NA	NA	CASSQDRVLEQYF	TGCGCCAGCAGCCAAGACAGGGTTCTTGAGCAGTACTTC
TRBV12-3/TRBV12-4	TRBJ1-3	10	NA	NA	CASARNTIYF	TGTGCCAGCGCTAGAAACACCATATATTTT
TRBV4-2	TRBJ1-3	16	NA	NA	CASSQDLGGAGNTIYF	TGTGCCAGCAGCCAAGATCTAGGGGGGGCTGGAAACACCATATATTTT
TRBV5-8	TRBJ1-1	13	NA	NA	CASSLLGLTEAFF	TGTGCCAGCAGCCTTCTAGGACTCACTGAAGCTTTCTTT
TRBV4-1	TRBJ2-5	17	TRBD2	once	CASSQEPTSGRRETQYF	TGCGCCAGCAGCCAAGAGCCGACTAGCGGGAGAAGGGAGACCCAGTACTTC
TRBV5-1	TRBJ1-2	18	TRBD1	NA	CASSLAGTGGNIRDGYTF	TGCGCCAGCAGCTTGGCCGGGACAGGGGGGAACATAAGGGATGGCTACACCTTC
TRBV5-5	TRBJ2-7	15	TRBD2	once	CASSRGLADTYEQYF	TGTGCCAGCAGCCGAGGACTAGCGGATACCTACGAGCAGTACTTC
TRBV5-6	TRBJ2-3	16	TRBD1	NA	CASSLAGDRGTDTQYF	TGTGCCAGCAGCTTGGCCGGAGACAGGGGCACAGATACGCAGTATTTT
TRBV9	TRBJ1-1	14	TRBD1	NA	CASSGSGGVTEAFF	TGTGCCAGCAGCGGATCAGGGGGCGTCACTGAAGCTTTCTTT
TRBV5-1	TRBJ2-3	17	TRBD2	NA	CASSLTPRTSGTDTQYF	TGCGCCAGCAGCTTAACACCCAGGACTAGCGGGACAGATACGCAGTATTTT
TRBV30	TRBJ2-7	17	TRBD2	NA	CAWGLSGSGALSYEQYF	TGTGCCTGGGGGCTCAGCGGTAGCGGGGCCCTTTCCTACGAGCAGTACTTC
TRBV2	TRBJ1-5	14	TRBD1	NA	CASNRDRDYQPQHF	TGTGCCAGCAACCGGGACAGGGACTATCAGCCCCAGCATTTT
TRBV5-1	TRBJ2-3	14	TRBD2	NA	CASSFSGSTDTQYF	TGCGCCAGCAGCTTTAGCGGGAGCACAGATACGCAGTATTTT
TRBV2	TRBJ2-1	13	NA	NA	CASTRGPYNEQFF	TGTGCCAGCACCCGGGGCCCCTACAATGAGCAGTTCTTC
TRBV3-1/TRBV3-2	TRBJ1-2	13	TRBD1	NA	CASSLSGTAGFTF	TGTGCCAGCAGCCTCTCAGGGACAGCGGGGTTTACCTTC
TRBV5-6	TRBJ2-2	14	NA	NA	CASSPGLYTGELFF	TGTGCCAGCAGCCCGGGACTTTACACCGGGGAGCTGTTTTTT
TRBV6-1	TRBJ1-2	13	NA	NA	CASSDTVGYGYTF	TGTGCCAGCAGTGACACCGTGGGCTATGGCTACACCTTC